The clone carrying this TCR beta chain was picked up a small number of times. Its antigen remains unidentified. Time point denoted: pre-treatment sample, taken before nivolumab and TIL therapy. This was the immunoSEQ v3 assay. Sequencing used immunoSEQ multiplex PCR; TCRdb keeps in-frame clones, though not all of them. This sample carries 25,000 to 35,000 clones, 74% of them seen once, and the ten largest clones take 2.5% to 3%. The sample originates from a study of TIL therapy for anti-PD-1-resistant metastatic lung cancer. General study results and limits: Infused TIL clonotypes partially replaced the baseline blood repertoire, then decayed over months.

The sequence derives from a woman aged 30 to 85 with non-small cell lung cancer. The material sequenced was blood, taken at baseline.

The CDR3 nucleotides read TGTGCCAGCAGCCGTGGACAGGGAATAACCGGGGAGCTGTTTTTT. Protein: CASSRGQGITGELFF. The V and J genes are TRBV5-4 and TRBJ2-2, with 8 positions matching TRBD1. Trimming at V came to 4 bases and at J to 5 bases, leaving 7 bases not matched to a gene. CDR1 is SGHNT, CDR2 YYREEE, per germline (reference sequence). The CDR3 is 15 amino acids.